Listed below are T cell receptor beta chains from one sample, sequenced in a study of PD-1 blockade in mismatch repair-deficient tumors. Sequencing used immunoSEQ multiplex PCR; TCRdb keeps in-frame clones, though not all of them. The sample records fewer than 100,000 clones, 81% being singletons. The sequencing here drew on peripheral blood, taken 12 weeks after starting pembrolizumab. The receptors derive from an adult with mismatch repair-deficient cancer. The CDR3 runs from the conserved cysteine through the conserved F or W. Fields, in order: J gene, D gene, clone size, CDR3 length, V gene, CDR3 DNA, CDR3 protein. A D gene is named only where the DNA matches it firmly. Not every row has a clone size; where given, it reads once, few, many or a size class.

j_gene: TRBJ2-1
d_gene: TRBD2
abundance: NA
len: 15
v_gene: TRBV29-1
CDR3nt: TGCAGCGTTGAAGGAGCGGGAGGGTTCTACAATGAGCAGTTCTTC
CDR3aa: CSVEGAGGFYNEQFF

j_gene: TRBJ2-3
d_gene: TRBD2
abundance: NA
len: 15
v_gene: TRBV19
CDR3nt: TGTGCCAGTAGTCAAATGGGACTAGCGCAGGATACGCAGTATTTT
CDR3aa: CASSQMGLAQDTQYF

j_gene: TRBJ2-5
d_gene: NA
abundance: NA
len: 15
v_gene: TRBV5-1
CDR3nt: TGCGCCAGCAGCTTGGTAGGGGGTGGGCAAGAGACCCAGTACTTC
CDR3aa: CASSLVGGGQETQYF

j_gene: TRBJ1-4
d_gene: NA
abundance: NA
len: 11
v_gene: TRBV29-1
CDR3nt: TGCAGCGGCGGGGGGTCGGGAAAACTGTTTTTT
CDR3aa: CSGGGSGKLFF

j_gene: TRBJ1-1
d_gene: NA
abundance: NA
len: 14
v_gene: TRBV7-2
CDR3nt: TGTGCCAGCAGTTTTACAGGGCGGGGCGGTGAAGCTTTCTTT
CDR3aa: CASSFTGRGGEAFF

j_gene: TRBJ1-2
d_gene: NA
abundance: NA
len: 16
v_gene: TRBV13
CDR3nt: TGTGCCAGCAGCCCCCGGGCGGGGGTCCGGGGCTATGGCTACACCTTC
CDR3aa: CASSPRAGVRGYGYTF

j_gene: TRBJ2-7
d_gene: TRBD1
abundance: NA
len: 16
v_gene: TRBV7-9
CDR3nt: TGTGCCAGCAGCTTAGTAGGACAGGGGATGTCCTACGAGCAGTACTTC
CDR3aa: CASSLVGQGMSYEQYF

j_gene: TRBJ1-4
d_gene: NA
abundance: NA
len: 13
v_gene: TRBV18
CDR3nt: TGTGCCAGCTCACCAGAGAGGGGCGGAAAACTGTTTTTT
CDR3aa: CASSPERGGKLFF

j_gene: TRBJ2-7
d_gene: TRBD1
abundance: few
len: 19
v_gene: TRBV5-6
CDR3nt: TGTGCCAGCAGTTCACTCCGGAGACAGGGTGTTCCCCAACTCTACGAGCAGTACTTC
CDR3aa: CASSSLRRQGVPQLYEQYF

j_gene: TRBJ2-5
d_gene: NA
abundance: NA
len: 16
v_gene: TRBV18
CDR3nt: TGTGCCAGCTCACCCCAAGGTCTAGGGAGTCAAGAGACCCAGTACTTC
CDR3aa: CASSPQGLGSQETQYF

j_gene: TRBJ1-1
d_gene: NA
abundance: few
len: 12
v_gene: TRBV10-2
CDR3nt: TGCGCCAGCAGTGATCTTGCCACTGAAGCTTTCTTT
CDR3aa: CASSDLATEAFF

j_gene: TRBJ2-7
d_gene: TRBD2
abundance: NA
len: 11
v_gene: TRBV20-1
CDR3nt: TGCAGTGCCATAACTAGCGGGGACAAGTACTTC
CDR3aa: CSAITSGDKYF

j_gene: TRBJ2-1
d_gene: NA
abundance: NA
len: 12
v_gene: TRBV5-5
CDR3nt: TGTGCCAGCAGCTCCCTCTCTTACGAGCAGTTCTTC
CDR3aa: CASSSLSYEQFF

j_gene: TRBJ2-2
d_gene: NA
abundance: NA
len: 13
v_gene: TRBV6-6
CDR3nt: TGTGCCAGCAGTCTGATTGCAACCGGGGAGCTGTTTTTT
CDR3aa: CASSLIATGELFF

j_gene: TRBJ2-1
d_gene: TRBD2
abundance: NA
len: 17
v_gene: TRBV19
CDR3nt: TGTGCCAGTAAAAATTCGGGCTGGCGGGAGGGTAACGATGAGCAGTTCTTC
CDR3aa: CASKNSGWREGNDEQFF

j_gene: TRBJ1-4
d_gene: NA
abundance: NA
len: 12
v_gene: TRBV19
CDR3nt: TGTGCCAGTAGTCAGCCCCAGGACCGGCTGTTTTTT
CDR3aa: CASSQPQDRLFF

j_gene: TRBJ2-3
d_gene: TRBD1
abundance: NA
len: 16
v_gene: TRBV5-4
CDR3nt: TGTGCCAGCAGCTTGGCTCGGGACAGGTCCACAGATACGCAGTATTTT
CDR3aa: CASSLARDRSTDTQYF

j_gene: TRBJ2-1
d_gene: NA
abundance: NA
len: 16
v_gene: TRBV6-5
CDR3nt: TGTGCCAGCAGTTACGACTGGGACGCGGTGTACAATGAGCAGTTCTTC
CDR3aa: CASSYDWDAVYNEQFF

j_gene: TRBJ2-1
d_gene: TRBD2
abundance: NA
len: 17
v_gene: TRBV18
CDR3nt: TGTGCCAGCTCACCCTATCCCGGGACTAGCGGGAGCAATGAGCAGTTCTTC
CDR3aa: CASSPYPGTSGSNEQFF

j_gene: TRBJ2-5
d_gene: TRBD2
abundance: NA
len: 16
v_gene: TRBV5-1
CDR3nt: TGCGCCAGCAGCTTGGGACTAGCGGGAGGTCAAGAGACCCAGTACTTC
CDR3aa: CASSLGLAGGQETQYF

j_gene: TRBJ2-5
d_gene: NA
abundance: NA
len: 16
v_gene: TRBV7-9
CDR3nt: TGTGCCAGCAGCTTACTTCTTGCGGGCAATGTCGCTACCCAGTACTTC
CDR3aa: CASSLLLAGNVATQYF

j_gene: TRBJ1-2
d_gene: NA
abundance: NA
len: 14
v_gene: TRBV29-1
CDR3nt: TGCAGCGTTGAAGGGGTGCAGGGGACCTATGGCTACACCTTC
CDR3aa: CSVEGVQGTYGYTF

j_gene: TRBJ2-3
d_gene: NA
abundance: once
len: 16
v_gene: TRBV19
CDR3nt: TGTGCCAGTAGTAGGGCCAGGGACTTCGGCACAGATACGCAGTATTTT
CDR3aa: CASSRARDFGTDTQYF

j_gene: TRBJ2-7
d_gene: NA
abundance: NA
len: 14
v_gene: TRBV19
CDR3nt: TGTGCCAGCACGAGGGGGGGTAGCTCCTACGAGCAGTACTTC
CDR3aa: CASTRGGSSYEQYF

j_gene: TRBJ1-2
d_gene: NA
abundance: NA
len: 14
v_gene: TRBV4-1
CDR3nt: TGCGCCAGCAGCCAAGTGATAGGAAACTATGGCTACACCTTC
CDR3aa: CASSQVIGNYGYTF

j_gene: TRBJ2-5
d_gene: NA
abundance: few
len: 13
v_gene: TRBV11-3
CDR3nt: TGTGCCAGCAGCTCTCAGGGGCAAGAGACCCAGTACTTC
CDR3aa: CASSSQGQETQYF

j_gene: TRBJ1-5
d_gene: TRBD1
abundance: NA
len: 19
v_gene: TRBV18
CDR3nt: TGTGCCAGCTCACCACGTTCGCAGGGGGCCGCCCTTAGCAATCAGCCCCAGCATTTT
CDR3aa: CASSPRSQGAALSNQPQHF

j_gene: TRBJ2-2
d_gene: NA
abundance: NA
len: 15
v_gene: TRBV6-5
CDR3nt: TGTGCCAGCAGTTACTTGGGAAGGGTGACCGGGGAGCTGTTTTTT
CDR3aa: CASSYLGRVTGELFF

j_gene: TRBJ2-7
d_gene: TRBD1
abundance: NA
len: 13
v_gene: TRBV11-2
CDR3nt: TGTGCCAGCAGCTTGACAGGGGGAGGCGAGCAGTACTTC
CDR3aa: CASSLTGGGEQYF

j_gene: TRBJ2-7
d_gene: NA
abundance: NA
len: 11
v_gene: TRBV2
CDR3nt: TGTGCCAGCCAAGTACGAGGTGAGCAGTACTTC
CDR3aa: CASQVRGEQYF

j_gene: TRBJ2-1
d_gene: TRBD2
abundance: NA
len: 17
v_gene: TRBV9
CDR3nt: TGTGCCAGCAGCGCCCGACTAGCGGGGAATCTTATTAATGAGCAGTTCTTC
CDR3aa: CASSARLAGNLINEQFF

j_gene: TRBJ2-1
d_gene: NA
abundance: NA
len: 13
v_gene: TRBV7-9
CDR3nt: TGTGCCAGCAGCTCCGACTCTAGAAATGAGCAGTTCTTC
CDR3aa: CASSSDSRNEQFF

j_gene: TRBJ2-1
d_gene: NA
abundance: NA
len: 13
v_gene: TRBV11-2
CDR3nt: TGTGCCAGCAGCTTGGTGGGCTACAATGAGCAGTTCTTC
CDR3aa: CASSLVGYNEQFF

j_gene: TRBJ2-7
d_gene: TRBD2
abundance: NA
len: 17
v_gene: TRBV5-4
CDR3nt: TGTGCCAGCAGCTCTCCGGGTTCGCGGGGGAGCTCCTACGAGCAGTACTTC
CDR3aa: CASSSPGSRGSSYEQYF

j_gene: TRBJ1-2
d_gene: NA
abundance: NA
len: 18
v_gene: TRBV28
CDR3nt: TGTGCCAGCAGCAGCGCGGGACTCGCCGGGTCCCAGGCGGGTGGCTACACCTTC
CDR3aa: CASSSAGLAGSQAGGYTF

j_gene: TRBJ2-1
d_gene: TRBD2
abundance: NA
len: 16
v_gene: TRBV5-4
CDR3nt: TGTGCCAGCAGCTGGAAGCGGGAGGTTCCCAACAATGAGCAGTTCTTC
CDR3aa: CASSWKREVPNNEQFF

j_gene: TRBJ2-3
d_gene: TRBD2
abundance: NA
len: 15
v_gene: TRBV6-4
CDR3nt: TGTGCCAGCAGTGCAGCGGGGCAAGGCACAGATACGCAGTATTTT
CDR3aa: CASSAAGQGTDTQYF

j_gene: TRBJ2-1
d_gene: NA
abundance: NA
len: 13
v_gene: TRBV9
CDR3nt: TGTGCCAGCAGCCAAGATTACGGCCGAGAGCAGTTCTTC
CDR3aa: CASSQDYGREQFF

j_gene: TRBJ2-1
d_gene: TRBD2
abundance: NA
len: 15
v_gene: TRBV9
CDR3nt: TGTGCCAGCAGCTTATCTAGCGGTACCTACAATGAGCAGTTCTTC
CDR3aa: CASSLSSGTYNEQFF

j_gene: TRBJ1-2
d_gene: NA
abundance: few
len: 13
v_gene: TRBV2
CDR3nt: TGTGCCAGCATCTACAGGGCAGGTGGAGGCTACACCTTC
CDR3aa: CASIYRAGGGYTF

j_gene: TRBJ1-2
d_gene: NA
abundance: NA
len: 17
v_gene: TRBV19
CDR3nt: TGTGCCAGTAGTAATCCCGGACGGACGGAAAATAACTATGGCTACACCTTC
CDR3aa: CASSNPGRTENNYGYTF

j_gene: TRBJ1-4
d_gene: TRBD1
abundance: once
len: 14
v_gene: TRBV19
CDR3nt: TGTGCCAGTAGTCCCGCAGGGGGGGATGAAAAACTGTTTTTT
CDR3aa: CASSPAGGDEKLFF

j_gene: TRBJ2-5
d_gene: TRBD2
abundance: few
len: 15
v_gene: TRBV2
CDR3nt: TGTGCCAGCAGTGGAATGGAGCGGGAGCGAGAGACCCAGTACTTC
CDR3aa: CASSGMERERETQYF

j_gene: TRBJ2-1
d_gene: TRBD2
abundance: NA
len: 16
v_gene: TRBV9
CDR3nt: TGTGCCAGCAGCGTAGGAACGGGAGGGATTTGGAATGAGCAGTTCTTC
CDR3aa: CASSVGTGGIWNEQFF

j_gene: TRBJ2-5
d_gene: NA
abundance: NA
len: 13
v_gene: TRBV2
CDR3nt: TGTGCCAGCAGTTCGGACTCTGCAGAGACCCAGTACTTC
CDR3aa: CASSSDSAETQYF

j_gene: TRBJ1-2
d_gene: NA
abundance: NA
len: 13
v_gene: TRBV29-1
CDR3nt: TGCAGCGTGAAGGGGGAATCTAACTATGGCTACACCTTC
CDR3aa: CSVKGESNYGYTF

j_gene: TRBJ2-7
d_gene: NA
abundance: NA
len: 13
v_gene: TRBV5-6
CDR3nt: TGTGCCAGCAATAGGGGAGCCAGACACGAGCAGTACTTC
CDR3aa: CASNRGARHEQYF

j_gene: TRBJ2-1
d_gene: TRBD2
abundance: NA
len: 19
v_gene: TRBV15
CDR3nt: TGTGCCACCAGCAGAGATCGGCGGACTAGCGGGAGCTCCTACAATGAGCAGTTCTTC
CDR3aa: CATSRDRRTSGSSYNEQFF

j_gene: TRBJ1-1
d_gene: NA
abundance: NA
len: 15
v_gene: TRBV7-9
CDR3nt: TGTGCCAGCAGCCCACAGGGCCTGGTAAGGGCTGAAGCTTTCTTT
CDR3aa: CASSPQGLVRAEAFF

j_gene: TRBJ1-1
d_gene: TRBD1
abundance: once
len: 16
v_gene: TRBV12-5
CDR3nt: TGTGCTAGTGGTTTGGATACAGGGGGCAGGCCAACTGAAGCTTTCTTT
CDR3aa: CASGLDTGGRPTEAFF

j_gene: TRBJ1-4
d_gene: NA
abundance: NA
len: 15
v_gene: TRBV4-2
CDR3nt: TGTGCCAGCAGCCAAGTGGTGGGGGGTAATGAAAAACTGTTTTTT
CDR3aa: CASSQVVGGNEKLFF